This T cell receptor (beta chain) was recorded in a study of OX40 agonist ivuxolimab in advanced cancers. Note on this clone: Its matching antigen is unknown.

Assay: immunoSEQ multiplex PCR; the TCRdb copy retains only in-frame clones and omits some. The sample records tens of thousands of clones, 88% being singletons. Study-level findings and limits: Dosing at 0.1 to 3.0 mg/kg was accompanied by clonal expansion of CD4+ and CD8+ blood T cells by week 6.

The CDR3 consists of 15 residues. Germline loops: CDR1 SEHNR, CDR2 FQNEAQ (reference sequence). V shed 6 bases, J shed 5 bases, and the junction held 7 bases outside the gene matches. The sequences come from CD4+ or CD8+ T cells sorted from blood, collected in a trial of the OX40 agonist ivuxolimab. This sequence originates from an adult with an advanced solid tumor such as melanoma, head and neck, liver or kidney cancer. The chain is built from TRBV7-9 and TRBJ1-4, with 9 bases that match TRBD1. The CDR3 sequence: CASRRTGERNEKLFF. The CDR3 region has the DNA TGTGCCAGCAGACGGACAGGGGAGCGAAATGAAAAACTGTTTTTT.